These T cell receptor beta chains were read from a single sample in a study of T cell repertoires in cytomegalovirus infection. From the reads, TCRdb called clonotypes with MiXCR, one entry per CDR3 protein. The repertoire consists of approximately 750,000 distinct CDR3 sequences, with roughly 35% occurring once and the leading ten covering around 3%. Specimen: PBMCs. The receptors shown here come from a human donor in good health (CMV status not recorded). Some clones in this sample may be carry-over from other donors' samples. The CDR3 runs from the conserved cysteine through the conserved F or W. D genes are given only for firm matches. Clone size is shown for a subset of rows, as once, few, many or a class of expanded clone.

V: TRBV20-1; D: NA; size: NA; J: TRBJ2-1; CDR3: CSWRAVNEQFF; DNA: TGCAGCTGGCGGGCAGTCAATGAGCAGTTCTTC
V: TRBV2; D: TRBD1; size: NA; J: TRBJ2-6; CDR3: CASMGQDSSGANVLTF; DNA: TGTGCCAGCATGGGACAGGACAGCTCTGGGGCCAACGTCCTGACTTTC
V: TRBV12-5; D: NA; size: NA; J: TRBJ1-2; CDR3: CASGLAGGYYGYTF; DNA: TGTGCTAGTGGTTTGGCCGGGGGTTACTATGGCTACACCTTC
V: TRBV11-1; D: NA; size: NA; J: TRBJ2-7; CDR3: CASSSGSGVEQYF; DNA: TGTGCCAGCAGCTCTGGATCCGGGGTGGAGCAGTACTTC
V: TRBV11-3; D: NA; size: NA; J: TRBJ2-3; CDR3: CASSLGQDRMDTQYF; DNA: TGTGCCAGCAGCTTAGGTCAGGACCGAATGGATACGCAGTATTTT
V: TRBV11-3; D: NA; size: once; J: TRBJ2-7; CDR3: CASSRGSSVSEQYF; DNA: TGTGCCAGCAGCCGCGGGTCTAGCGTATCCGAGCAGTACTTC
V: TRBV5-1; D: NA; size: few; J: TRBJ1-1; CDR3: CASSLQWVNTEAFF; DNA: TGCGCCAGCAGCTTGCAGTGGGTGAACACTGAAGCTTTCTTT
V: TRBV28; D: TRBD1; size: few; J: TRBJ2-1; CDR3: CASSGTAGTLYNEQFF; DNA: TGTGCCAGCAGTGGGACAGCCGGGACCCTGTACAATGAGCAGTTCTTC
V: TRBV9; D: NA; size: NA; J: TRBJ2-5; CDR3: CASSALWDSPETQYF; DNA: TGTGCCAGCAGCGCATTATGGGACTCCCCGGAGACCCAGTACTTC
V: TRBV14; D: NA; size: once; J: TRBJ2-1; CDR3: CASSQDRPWNEQFF; DNA: TGTGCCAGCAGCCAAGACCGCCCGTGGAATGAGCAGTTCTTC
V: TRBV27; D: NA; size: NA; J: TRBJ2-7; CDR3: CASSLSIGTKRYEQYF; DNA: TGTGCCAGCAGTTTGTCTATCGGGACAAAACGCTACGAGCAGTACTTC
V: TRBV7-8; D: NA; size: few; J: TRBJ2-3; CDR3: CASSLVRADTQYF; DNA: TGTGCCAGCAGCTTAGTACGAGCAGATACGCAGTATTTT
V: TRBV7-9; D: NA; size: few; J: TRBJ1-6; CDR3: CASSSSSDSPLHF; DNA: TGTGCCAGCAGCTCCTCTTCTGATTCACCCCTCCACTTT
V: TRBV12-3/TRBV12-4; D: TRBD1; size: few; J: TRBJ2-3; CDR3: CASGLPDRPGTGASTDTQYF; DNA: TGTGCCAGCGGGCTGCCCGACAGGCCCGGGACAGGGGCGTCAACAGATACGCAGTATTTT
V: TRBV6-4; D: NA; size: NA; J: TRBJ2-2; CDR3: CASSDTQSTGELFF; DNA: TGTGCCAGCAGTGACACTCAGTCCACCGGGGAGCTGTTTTTT
V: TRBV6-1; D: NA; size: few; J: TRBJ1-6; CDR3: CASSEVRASSYNSPLHF; DNA: TGTGCCAGCAGTGAAGTGAGAGCGAGCTCCTATAATTCACCCCTCCACTTT
V: TRBV11-2; D: TRBD2; size: once; J: TRBJ2-3; CDR3: CASSLVGRETKYF; DNA: TGTGCCAGCAGCTTAGTGGGGCGGGAGACGAAGTATTTT
V: TRBV3-1; D: NA; size: NA; J: TRBJ1-1; CDR3: CASSRVRGTREAFF; DNA: TGTGCCAGCAGCCGAGTACGGGGGACTCGGGAAGCTTTCTTT
V: TRBV2; D: NA; size: NA; J: TRBJ1-1; CDR3: CASSRFSDEAFF; DNA: TGTGCCAGCAGCAGGTTCTCTGATGAAGCTTTCTTT
V: TRBV11-1; D: NA; size: few; J: TRBJ1-3; CDR3: CASSFSTGTANTIYF; DNA: TGTGCCAGCAGCTTTTCTACAGGGACGGCCAACACCATATATTTT
V: TRBV20-1; D: TRBD2; size: many; J: TRBJ2-3; CDR3: CSANSRTSGSDTQYF; DNA: TGCAGTGCTAATAGTCGGACTAGCGGATCAGATACGCAGTATTTT
V: TRBV6-5; D: TRBD1; size: few; J: TRBJ2-1; CDR3: CASSPRGQGAYNEQFF; DNA: TGTGCCAGCAGTCCCCGTGGACAGGGGGCCTACAATGAGCAGTTCTTC
V: TRBV10-3; D: NA; size: few; J: TRBJ1-2; CDR3: CAISEYAPQGTAYGYTF; DNA: TGTGCCATCAGTGAGTACGCCCCGCAAGGGACGGCCTATGGCTACACCTTC
V: TRBV4-2; D: TRBD2; size: few; J: TRBJ2-1; CDR3: CASSSAERGGIDEQFF; DNA: TGTGCCAGCAGCTCCGCCGAGCGGGGGGGCATCGATGAGCAGTTCTTC
V: TRBV5-6; D: NA; size: NA; J: TRBJ1-4; CDR3: CASSLMAGADKLFF; DNA: TGTGCCAGCAGCTTGATGGCAGGGGCGGATAAACTGTTTTTT
V: TRBV25-1; D: NA; size: NA; J: TRBJ2-5; CDR3: CASRSGFFQETQYF; DNA: TGTGCCAGCAGGTCTGGGTTCTTCCAAGAGACCCAGTACTTC
V: TRBV3-1; D: NA; size: NA; J: TRBJ1-3; CDR3: CASSQTIRSSMPGRNTIYF; DNA: TGTGCCAGCAGCCAAACGATACGGAGCTCAATGCCGGGCAGAAACACCATATATTTT
V: TRBV15; D: NA; size: NA; J: TRBJ1-6; CDR3: CATSRHLGGSPLHF; DNA: TGTGCCACCAGCAGGCACTTAGGGGGTTCACCCCTCCACTTT
V: TRBV12-3/TRBV12-4; D: NA; size: NA; J: TRBJ2-2; CDR3: CASSPTMTNTGELFF; DNA: TGTGCCAGCAGTCCGACAATGACGAACACCGGGGAGCTGTTTTTT
V: TRBV19; D: TRBD1; size: few; J: TRBJ1-2; CDR3: CASSSSSGTALYGYTF; DNA: TGTGCCAGTAGTAGCTCCTCCGGGACAGCCCTCTATGGCTACACCTTC
V: TRBV7-2; D: NA; size: NA; J: TRBJ2-3; CDR3: CASSLGSNRPGTQYF; DNA: TGTGCCAGCAGCTTGGGGTCCAACCGCCCGGGCACGCAGTATTTT
V: TRBV5-1; D: NA; size: many; J: TRBJ1-6; CDR3: CASSSTEVNSPLHF; DNA: TGCGCCAGCAGCTCAACAGAGGTTAATTCACCCCTCCACTTT
V: TRBV28; D: TRBD1; size: NA; J: TRBJ1-1; CDR3: CASSLPGQPMNTEAFF; DNA: TGTGCCAGCAGTTTGCCGGGACAGCCAATGAACACTGAAGCTTTCTTT
V: TRBV10-3; D: NA; size: few; J: TRBJ2-7; CDR3: CAVTPGFSYEQYF; DNA: TGTGCCGTAACCCCCGGGTTTAGCTACGAGCAGTACTTC
V: TRBV6-1; D: TRBD2; size: NA; J: TRBJ2-5; CDR3: CASTGKVEGLEETQYF; DNA: TGTGCCAGCACCGGAAAGGTAGAGGGACTAGAAGAGACCCAGTACTTC
V: TRBV19; D: NA; size: NA; J: TRBJ1-1; CDR3: CASSIKGYGNTEAFF; DNA: TGTGCCAGTAGTATTAAGGGATACGGTAACACTGAAGCTTTCTTT
V: TRBV20-1; D: NA; size: few; J: TRBJ2-1; CDR3: CSASNSGPNEQFF; DNA: TGCAGTGCTAGTAACAGCGGACCCAATGAGCAGTTCTTC
V: TRBV6-2/TRBV6-3; D: NA; size: NA; J: TRBJ2-2; CDR3: CASSSTGRRVMGRLTGELFF; DNA: TGTGCCAGCAGTTCCACCGGCCGGCGCGTCATGGGGCGACTCACCGGGGAGCTGTTTTTT
V: TRBV6-8; D: NA; size: many; J: TRBJ2-7; CDR3: CASSYGAFTEQYF; DNA: TGTGCCAGCAGTTACGGGGCATTTACCGAGCAGTACTTC
V: TRBV4-1; D: TRBD1; size: few; J: TRBJ1-5; CDR3: CASSQVVGGGGNQPQHF; DNA: TGCGCCAGCAGCCAAGTCGTAGGGGGCGGCGGCAATCAGCCCCAGCATTTT
V: TRBV7-9; D: NA; size: many; J: TRBJ1-5; CDR3: CASSLSTGLNQPQHF; DNA: TGTGCCAGCAGCTTATCCACAGGACTCAATCAGCCCCAGCATTTT